This entry describes one T cell receptor beta chain. The specificity of this receptor is unknown. Base qualities are not recorded, but no much larger clone differs from it by a single base. The donors belonged to the validation cohort of approximately 130 subjects, which was separate from the approximately 660-subject first cohort. The entry originates in a study of cytomegalovirus exposure and HLA in healthy donors (dated by TCRdb to about 2017). For the study in its entirety: According to a later analysis, the approximately 130 validation repertoires were produced on the same platform as the roughly 600 repertoires of the first cohort. The study aimed to test whether cataloging public T cell receptors could reveal signatures of past pathogen exposure. Besides the first cohort of around 670 subjects, a separate validation cohort made up of 120 different subjects was used. High-throughput TCR immunosequencing, statistical association of individual TCRs with disease status, and machine learning were combined to predict cytomegalovirus infection status.

Broader findings and caveats from the paper: A total of 150 or so TCR beta chains were listed by the study as associated with cytomegalovirus. In a later analysis, TCRs clustered in the first cohort were found to also tend to co-occur in the roughly 120 validation repertoires, with 94% of cluster scores above 0. The classifier was reported to diagnose cytomegalovirus status with high specificity and sensitivity in both the original and validation cohorts. All 120 or so repertoires were used to score co-occurrence in the validation cohort in a later analysis, because that analysis had no HLA typing for the cohort. The authors suggested that the approach could potentially be extended to other disease states and immunological phenotypes. Most TCR sequences were observed very rarely across donors, whereas some public TCRs were present in many individuals. In vitro tests confirmed that three of the cytomegalovirus-associated TCR beta chains recognize cytomegalovirus antigens.

The library was built by means of the immunoSEQ multiplex PCR assay. The paper's data handling went like this. To diagnose cytomegalovirus status from the catalog of TCR beta chain sequences, a statistical classification framework was built. TCRdb provides this immuneACCESS table in a form limited to in-frame rearrangements. Some clones are lacking; in checked studies, under half of them reflect an unresolved V gene, and why the rest are absent is not known. D and trimming come from the DNA, and the V and J calls and clone size come from that table. The table for this sample lists about 200,000 clones; 75% to 90% of them were counted only once. Roughly 6% of the sample is held by the ten biggest clonotypes. The sequenced sample consisted of PBMCs. The TCR originated in a woman younger than 30 in good health and CMV-seronegative.

The CDR3 amino acid sequence is: CSTREGETQYF. The bases are TGCAGCACTCGCGAAGGAGAGACCCAGTACTTC. The rearranged chain carries TRBV29-1 and TRBJ2-5; the D gene lacks a confident call. The germline V gene sets CDR1 to SQVTM and CDR2 to ANQGSEA. The CDR3 starts with the cysteine, ends with the phenylalanine, and has 11 residues. Only the CDR3 DNA stays, 33 bases, in frame from base 1. V gives up 8 bases and J gives up 4 bases, and the segment between their germline ends measures 11 bases.